This TCR beta chain was obtained from a study of CD8 T cells in ankylosing spondylitis. This CDR3 has 16 amino acids. The germline V gene encodes CDR1 LGHNA and CDR2 YNFKEQ. V was cut by 0 bases and J by 6 bases, with 17 bases left in between. This clonotype was recorded many times. The antigen is unknown. Study results and caveats: Clones linked to disease, bearing a CD8+ phenotype, were relatively rare in peripheral blood. As reported, disease-linked clones showed significant enrichment in matched ankylosing spondylitis synovial fluid. Some of these motif variants have turned up before, in reports on reactive arthritis synovial fluid and blood. The study identified a TCR beta motif of under ten highly homologous variants that appeared characteristic of ankylosing spondylitis blood.

Molecular-barcoded quantitative 5'-RACE produced these TCR beta libraries. TCRdb re-called the 5' RACE reads with MiXCR, one entry per CDR3 protein. The sample has about 700,000 distinct CDR3 sequences; around 20% are singletons. V is TRBV4-2 and J is TRBJ1-2, with D unclear. The specimen was blood, either unsorted or a sorted T cell fraction (not recorded which). This TCR derives from a male donor with ankylosing spondylitis. In DNA form, the CDR3 reads TGTGCCAGCAGCCAAGATGGGCGGGTAGGGTTGGATGGCTACACCTTC. This codes for CASSQDGRVGLDGYTF.